Sequencing of this T cell receptor (beta chain) was carried out in a study of T cells in Graves' hyperthyroidism and ophthalmopathy. From RNA transcripts, TCR beta CDR3 regions were amplified. The HTBI primer set served for first-round RT-PCR of the TCR CDR3. Using its own MiXCR run on the multiplex PCR reads, TCRdb lists one record per CDR3 protein. The data contain 470,000 or so distinct CDR3 sequences, about 20% of them singletons. This CDR3 comprises 14 residues. Looked up from germline, CDR1 is MNHEY and CDR2 is SVGAGI. The V gene lost 4 bases and the J gene lost 0 bases, with 9 bases spanning the gap. This clonotype was observed a handful of times.

V is TRBV6-5 and J is TRBJ1-1; maybe TRBD1 (5 bases). The TCR originated in a man younger than 30 with Graves' hyperthyroidism. The source material was blood. The CDR3 here is CASSSGLVNTEAFF. The CDR3 bases are TGTGCCAGCAGTTCGGGACTCGTGAACACTGAAGCTTTCTTT.